The 24 T cell receptor beta chains listed next were all sequenced from one sample in a study of identical twins. Via MiXCR, TCRdb re-called the 5' RACE reads, giving one row per CDR3 protein. This table holds 400,000 to 600,000 distinct CDR3 sequences, around 24% found once. These data were likewise used in another study, on yellow fever vaccine responses in identical twins.

Specimen: CD4+ T cells sorted from blood. The receptors were sampled from a woman between 18 and 30 years old in good health.

This clonotype has more than one count but fewer than ten. V is TRBV20-1 and J is TRBJ2-7; D is possibly TRBD2 (6 bases). The V end lost 6 bases, the J end lost 7 bases, and 28 bases lay between the germline ends. Germline CDR1 DFQATT, CDR2 SNEGSKA (reference sequence). There are 16 residues in the CDR3. DNA of the CDR3: TGCAGTGCCGCAAACCCGCCGGGAGTGGGGAAATTGGAGCAGTACTTC. Its protein is CSAANPPGVGKLEQYF.

V usage is TRBV13 and J usage is TRBJ2-7; D gene uncertain. V was shortened by 5 bases and J by 0 bases, with 17 bases between the two germline ends. Germline CDR1 reads PRHDT; CDR2 reads FYEKMQ (reference sequence). The CDR3 covers 16 residues. The CDR3 region is CASSLGQVLLSYEQYF. CDR3 DNA: TGTGCCAGCAGCCTGGGCCAGGTCCTACTCTCCTACGAGCAGTACTTC.

In this sample, this clonotype turned up a few times. The genes are TRBV7-7 and TRBJ2-3; D might be TRBD1 (6 bases). The V end lost 2 bases, the J end lost 2 bases, and 11 bases lay between the germline ends. The CDR3 totals 15 residues. The germline CDR1 and CDR2 sequences are SSHAT and FNYEAQ (reference sequence). CDR3 nucleotide sequence: TGTGCCAGCAGCTTATCGGGACACCCCACAGATACGCAGTATTTT. It specifies CASSLSGHPTDTQYF.

This clonotype has a handful of counts. The CDR3, as DNA: TGTGCCAGCAGTAAAGGACAGGCGCTTTCCTATAATTCACCCCTCCACTTT. This gives the protein CASSKGQALSYNSPLHF. The J gene is TRBJ1-6, the V gene TRBV7-9; 7 bases are a match to TRBD1. V was pared by 6 bases and J by 1 base, with 9 bases of the junction left unmatched. CDR1 and CDR2 (germline): SEHNR, FQNEAQ (reference sequence). The CDR3 length is 17 residues.

J is TRBJ2-5 and V is TRBV13, with a weak D call TRBD1 (5 bases). From germline, CDR1 is PRHDT and CDR2 FYEKMQ (reference sequence). Trimming stripped 6 bases from V and 5 bases from J, with 16 bases between. The CDR3 extends over 14 amino acids. CDR3 sequence reads: CASRRRAGWETQYF. CDR3 DNA: TGTGCCAGCAGAAGACGGGCAGGGTGGGAGACCCAGTACTTC.

Only a few counts were recorded for this clonotype. V gene TRBV6-1 combines with J gene TRBJ1-5; no firm D call. Trimming took off 4 bases at V and 5 bases at J, with 9 bases between the two ends. The CDR3 is made up of 13 amino acids. The germline gives CDR1 MNHNS, CDR2 SASEGT. CDR3 nucleotides: TGTGCCAGCAGTGGGACGATCTATCAGCCCCAGCATTTT. Translation gives CASSGTIYQPQHF.

This clonotype occurred a few times. The CDR3 DNA sequence: TGCAGTGCTAGAGATCCAAACAGGAACACAGATACGCAGTATTTT. It yields the protein CSARDPNRNTDTQYF. This chain connects TRBV20-1 to TRBJ2-3; perhaps TRBD1 as D (5 bases). There are 15 residues in the CDR3. The germline CDR1 and CDR2 sequences are DFQATT and SNEGSKA (reference sequence). The ends were cut back, 0 bases at V and 2 bases at J, with 12 bases in the middle.

This clonotype occurred a few times. J is TRBJ1-1 and V is TRBV3-1, with TRBD1 matching 10 bases. The V and J ends lost 4 bases and 6 bases, in that order; junction bases with no gene match: 5. This CDR3 is built from 14 residues. The germline V gene has CDR1 LGHDT and CDR2 YNNKEL (reference sequence). CDR3: CASSPGTGVSEAFF. The DNA for the CDR3 is TGTGCCAGCAGCCCCGGGACAGGGGTCTCTGAAGCTTTCTTT.

The CDR3 loop reads CASTRGRATNEQFF. In nucleotides, the CDR3 is TGTGCCAGCACTAGAGGGAGGGCCACGAATGAGCAGTTCTTC. This rearrangement joins TRBV12-3 or TRBV12-4 to TRBJ2-1; 7 bases align to TRBD2. This CDR3 is 14 amino acids long. V lost 7 bases and J lost 7; bases outside the gene matches: 10.

This clonotype has at least ten counts. Written as DNA, the CDR3 is TGTGCCAGCTCCCCCCTGACTAGCGGGAGAGTTGAGCAGTTCTTC. This codes for CASSPLTSGRVEQFF. The chain joins TRBV6-1 to TRBJ2-1; 12 bases map to TRBD2. The germline CDR1 and CDR2 sequences are MNHNS and SASEGT. After removal of 8 bases from V and 9 bases from J, the junction contained 11 bases not matched to a gene. The CDR3 sequence is 15 residues long.

This clonotype was picked up a small number of times. The J gene is TRBJ2-3, the V gene TRBV10-3, with 8 bases lining up with TRBD1. With 7 bases clipped from V and 2 bases from J, the junction kept 8 bases outside the gene matches. The CDR3 consists of 15 residues. Germline assignment: CDR1 ENHRY and CDR2 SYGVKD. DNA of the CDR3: TGTGCCATCAAGACAGGGGACCTTACCACAGATACGCAGTATTTT. Translating it yields CAIKTGDLTTDTQYF.

The gene calls are TRBV7-8 and TRBJ2-2; D gene unclear. V lost 5 bases and J 6 bases, leaving 10 bases between the germline ends. This CDR3 is built from 13 residues. In germline, CDR1 is SGHVS, CDR2 FQNEAQ. The CDR3 protein is CASSPSSPGELFF. The CDR3, as DNA: TGTGCCAGCAGCCCATCCAGTCCCGGGGAGCTGTTTTTT. The whole variable domain, remainder taken from reference TRBV7-8 and TRBJ2-2, is GAGVSQSPRYKVAKRGQDVALRCDPISGHVSLFWYQQALGQGPEFLTYFQNEAQLDKSGLPSDRFFAERPEGSVSTLKIQRTQQEDSAVYLCASSPSSPGELFFGEGSRLTVL.

This clonotype was observed a handful of times. The V call is TRBV5-5, the J call TRBJ2-1; 8 bases align to TRBD2. CDR1 SGHKS and CDR2 YYEKEE come from the germline V gene (reference sequence). There are 17 residues in the CDR3. V was clipped by 4 bases and J by 6 bases; unmatched bases: 15. In DNA form, the CDR3 reads TGTGCCAGCAGCGCATTTCCGGGACTAGAGGCGGTCAATGAGCAGTTCTTC. It translates to CASSAFPGLEAVNEQFF. Filled out from reference TRBV5-5 and TRBJ2-1, the complete variable domain reads DAGVTQSPTHLIKTRGQQVTLRCSPISGHKSVSWYQQVLGQGPQFIFQYYEKEERGRGNFPDRFSARQFPNYSSELNVNALLLGDSALYLCASSAFPGLEAVNEQFFGPGTRLTVL.

The genes are TRBV6-2 or TRBV6-3 and TRBJ2-1; D may be TRBD2 (5 bases). Trimming took 0 bases from V and 4 from J, leaving 16 bases between them. The CDR3 contains 17 residues. The germline V gene encodes CDR1 MNHEY and CDR2 SVGEGT. The CDR3 reads CASSYSASSVRYNEQFF. The CDR3 DNA follows: TGTGCCAGCAGTTACTCAGCCAGTAGCGTCAGATACAATGAGCAGTTCTTC.

This clonotype was seen a single time. Here the CDR3 DNA reads TGTGCCACCGCGGCGGCTAGCGGTCCAGGCGACGAGCAGTACTTC. Protein sequence: CATAAASGPGDEQYF. The gene calls are TRBV10-3 and TRBJ2-7; 7 bases align to TRBD2. J lost 5 bases, V lost 10 bases, and 17 bases had no gene match. The CDR3 consists of 15 residues. Germline V CDR1 and CDR2: ENHRY, SYGVKD.

The chain uses TRBV7-9 and TRBJ1-2; 7 bases match TRBD1. The CDR3 length is 12 residues. J lost 10 bases, V lost 2 bases, and 4 bases had no gene match. CDR1 is SEHNR and CDR2 is FQNEAQ in the germline V gene (reference sequence). The DNA for the CDR3 is TGTGCCAGCAGCTTAAAAGACAGGGACTACACCTTC. It codes for CASSLKDRDYTF.

The rearrangement joins TRBV12-3 or TRBV12-4 to TRBJ2-4; the D gene is possibly TRBD2 (6 bases). This CDR3 is built from 18 residues. Trimming took 5 bases from V and 1 from J, leaving 21 bases between them. The CDR3 sequence: CASSTRDLNVMAKNIQYF. For the CDR3, the DNA is TGTGCCAGCAGTACGCGGGACTTAAACGTCATGGCCAAAAACATTCAGTACTTC.

The table lists this clonotype with a few counts. The rearrangement uses TRBV3-1 and TRBJ1-1; no reliable D call. The CDR3 spans 17 residues. The V end was cut by 0 bases, the J end by 0 bases, with 14 bases between. CDR1 LGHDT and CDR2 YNNKEL come from the germline V gene (reference sequence). The CDR3 region is CASSQEYNRPMNTEAFF. CDR3 sequence (DNA): TGTGCCAGCAGCCAAGAGTATAACCGGCCGATGAACACTGAAGCTTTCTTT.

This clonotype was seen only a few times. This chain connects TRBV12-3 or TRBV12-4 to TRBJ2-1, with 14 bases lining up with TRBD2. The CDR3 is 17 residues long. The V and J ends lost 2 bases and 5 bases, in that order; junction bases with no gene match: 5. In DNA form, the CDR3 reads TGTGCCAGCAGTTTATCCGGGACTAGCGGGAGCAACAATGAGCAGTTCTTC. It specifies CASSLSGTSGSNNEQFF.

The chain recombines TRBV7-2 with TRBJ2-7; 10 bases match TRBD2. The germline V gene has CDR1 SGHTA and CDR2 FQGNSA. This CDR3 spans 14 amino acids. J lost 0 bases, V lost 4 bases, and 0 bases had no gene match. CDR3 in amino acids: CASSSSGSSYEQYF. CDR3 DNA sequence: TGTGCCAGCAGCTCTAGCGGGAGCTCCTACGAGCAGTACTTC.

In this sample, this clonotype turned up a few times. The chain recombines TRBV14 with TRBJ2-3, with TRBD2 matching over 8 bases. The germline V gene has CDR1 SGHDN and CDR2 FVKESK. The CDR3 spans 17 residues. The trim removed 2 bases at V and 0 bases at J, leaving 7 bases unmatched. The chain's CDR3 is CASSQYKSGGSTDTQYF. DNA of the CDR3: TGTGCCAGCAGCCAATATAAATCGGGAGGGAGCACAGATACGCAGTATTTT.

This clonotype was picked up a small number of times. One end of the junction fails to match germline, which may point to a read error. The chain joins TRBV29-1 to TRBJ2-1; 7 nucleotides match TRBD2. Germline CDR1 and CDR2: SQVTM and ANQGSEA. The CDR3 has 10 residues. This CDR3 reads CSVGGGFSTF. CDR3 bases: TGCAGCGTTGGGGGGGGTTTCTCAACCTTC.

This chain uses TRBV11-2 with TRBJ2-1, with a possible D match to TRBD2 (6 bases). V lost 5 bases and J 14 bases, leaving 19 bases between the germline ends. This CDR3 has 13 amino acids. Germline values: CDR1 SGHAT, CDR2 FQNNGV. CDR3 region: CASSQIAAGQKFF. DNA for the CDR3: TGTGCCAGCAGCCAGATCGCGGCGGGGCAAAAGTTCTTC.

The chain carries TRBV11-2 and TRBJ2-3, with 8 bases identical to TRBD1. Unmatched junction bases numbered 8, after V lost 6 bases and J lost 6 bases. The germline gives CDR1 SGHAT, CDR2 FQNNGV. The CDR3 covers 14 residues. The CDR3 loop reads CASSHRQGLDTQYF. CDR3 coding DNA: TGTGCCAGCAGTCACAGACAGGGGCTCGATACGCAGTATTTT.